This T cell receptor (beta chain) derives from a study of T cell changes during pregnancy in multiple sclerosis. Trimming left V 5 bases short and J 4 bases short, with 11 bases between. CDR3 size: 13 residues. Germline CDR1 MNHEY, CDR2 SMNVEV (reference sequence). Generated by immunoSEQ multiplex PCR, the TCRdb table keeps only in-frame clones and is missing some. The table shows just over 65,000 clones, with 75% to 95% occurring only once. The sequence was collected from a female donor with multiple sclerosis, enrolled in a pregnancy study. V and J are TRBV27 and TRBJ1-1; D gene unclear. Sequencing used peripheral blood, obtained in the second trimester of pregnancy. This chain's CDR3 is CASSTSGGTEAFF. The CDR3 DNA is TGTGCCAGCAGTACGTCAGGAGGCACTGAAGCTTTCTTT.